The T cell receptor beta chain described here comes from a study of T-cell memory formation after mild COVID-19. The junction had 5 bases not matched to a gene; V was cut back by 6 bases and J by 1 base. The germline gives CDR1 SQVTM, CDR2 ANQGSEA. CDR3 length: 13 amino acids. TCRdb reprocessed the 5' RACE reads via MiXCR and lists one record per CDR3 protein. This sample has roughly 450,000 distinct CDR3 sequences, with roughly 18% found just once. This TCR was sampled from a man aged 18 to 30 who had mild COVID-19 (a few samples of this study predate the infection). Cell type and time point are not known. This chain joins TRBV29-1 and TRBJ1-2; 7 positions match TRBD1. The sample consisted of PBMCs or a T cell subset sorted from them (not recorded which). This CDR3 is CSVRQGVNYGYTF. The CDR3 region has the DNA TGCAGCGTCCGACAGGGAGTTAACTATGGCTACACCTTC.